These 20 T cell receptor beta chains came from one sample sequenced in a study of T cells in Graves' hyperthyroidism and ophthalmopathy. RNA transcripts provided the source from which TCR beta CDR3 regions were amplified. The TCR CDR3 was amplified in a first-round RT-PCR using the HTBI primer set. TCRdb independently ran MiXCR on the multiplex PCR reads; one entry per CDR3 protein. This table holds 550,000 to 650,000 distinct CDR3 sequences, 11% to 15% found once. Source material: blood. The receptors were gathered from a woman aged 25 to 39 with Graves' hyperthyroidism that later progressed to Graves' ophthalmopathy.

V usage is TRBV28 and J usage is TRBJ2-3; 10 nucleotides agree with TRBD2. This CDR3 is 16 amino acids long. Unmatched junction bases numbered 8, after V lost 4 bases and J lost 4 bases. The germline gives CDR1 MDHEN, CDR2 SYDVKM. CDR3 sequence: CASSWSPAGGADTQYF. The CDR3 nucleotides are TGTGCCAGCAGTTGGAGTCCAGCGGGAGGGGCAGATACGCAGTATTTT.

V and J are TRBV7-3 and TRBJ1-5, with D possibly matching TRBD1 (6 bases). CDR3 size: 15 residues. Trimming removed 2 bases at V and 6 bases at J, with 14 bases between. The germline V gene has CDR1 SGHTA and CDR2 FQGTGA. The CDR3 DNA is TGTGCCAGCAGCTTAGGGGGGGGGCGCGGTCAGCCCCAGCATTTT. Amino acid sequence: CASSLGGGRGQPQHF.

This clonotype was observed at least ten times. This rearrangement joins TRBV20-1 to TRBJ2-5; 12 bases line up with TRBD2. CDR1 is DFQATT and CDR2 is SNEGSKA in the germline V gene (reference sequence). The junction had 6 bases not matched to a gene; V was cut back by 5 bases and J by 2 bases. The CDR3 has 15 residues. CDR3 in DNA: TGCAGTGCTCCCGGACTAGCGGGAAGGCAAGAGACCCAGTACTTC. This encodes CSAPGLAGRQETQYF.

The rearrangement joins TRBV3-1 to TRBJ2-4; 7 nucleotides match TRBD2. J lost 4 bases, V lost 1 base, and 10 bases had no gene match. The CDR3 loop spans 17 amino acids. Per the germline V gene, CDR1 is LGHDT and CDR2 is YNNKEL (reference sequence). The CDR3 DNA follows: TGTGCCAGCAGCCAAGTATCGGGACTAATCGTGAAAAACATTCAGTACTTC. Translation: CASSQVSGLIVKNIQYF.

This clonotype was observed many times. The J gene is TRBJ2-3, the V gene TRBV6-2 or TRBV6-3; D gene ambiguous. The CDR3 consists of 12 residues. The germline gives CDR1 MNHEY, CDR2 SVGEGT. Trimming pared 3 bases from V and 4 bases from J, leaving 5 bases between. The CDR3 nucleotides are TGTGCCAGCAGTTATGGCTCAGATACGCAGTATTTT. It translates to CASSYGSDTQYF.

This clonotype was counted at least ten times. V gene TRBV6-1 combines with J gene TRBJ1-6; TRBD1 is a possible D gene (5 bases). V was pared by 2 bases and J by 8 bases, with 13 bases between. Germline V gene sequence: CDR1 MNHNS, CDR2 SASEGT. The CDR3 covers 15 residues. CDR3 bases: TGTGCCAGCAGTGAAAGACAGCCGCTGTATTCACCCCTCCACTTT. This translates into CASSERQPLYSPLHF.

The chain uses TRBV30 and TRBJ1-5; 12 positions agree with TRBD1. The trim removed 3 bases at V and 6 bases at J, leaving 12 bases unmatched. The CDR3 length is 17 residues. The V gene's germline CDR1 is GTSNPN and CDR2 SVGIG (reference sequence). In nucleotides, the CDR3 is TGTGCCTGGAGCGGAGGTGGGACAGGGGGCAGCGGTCAGCCCCAGCATTTT. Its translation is CAWSGGGTGGSGQPQHF.

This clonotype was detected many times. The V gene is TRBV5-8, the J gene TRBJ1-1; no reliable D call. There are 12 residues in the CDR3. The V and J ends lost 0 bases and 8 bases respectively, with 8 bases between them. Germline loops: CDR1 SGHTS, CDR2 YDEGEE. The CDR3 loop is CASSLGGLEAFF. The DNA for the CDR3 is TGTGCCAGCAGCTTGGGCGGTTTGGAAGCTTTCTTT. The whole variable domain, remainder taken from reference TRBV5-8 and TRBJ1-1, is EAGVTQSPTHLIKTRGQQATLRCSPISGHTSVYWYQQALGLGLQFLLWYDEGEERNRGNFPPRFSGRQFPNYSSELNVNALELEDSALYLCASSLGGLEAFFGQGTRLTVV.

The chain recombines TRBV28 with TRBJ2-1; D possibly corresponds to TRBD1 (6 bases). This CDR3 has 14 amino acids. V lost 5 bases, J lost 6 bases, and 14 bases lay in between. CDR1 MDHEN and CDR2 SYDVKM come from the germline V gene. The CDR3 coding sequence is TGTGCCAGCAGTCTACCACAGGGCCGCAATGAGCAGTTCTTC. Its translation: CASSLPQGRNEQFF.

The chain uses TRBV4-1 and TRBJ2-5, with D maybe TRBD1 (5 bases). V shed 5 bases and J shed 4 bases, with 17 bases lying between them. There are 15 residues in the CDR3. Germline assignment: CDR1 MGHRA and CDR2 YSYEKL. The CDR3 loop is CASSSRASPRETQYF. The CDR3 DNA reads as TGCGCCAGCAGCTCCAGGGCTTCCCCCCGAGAGACCCAGTACTTC.

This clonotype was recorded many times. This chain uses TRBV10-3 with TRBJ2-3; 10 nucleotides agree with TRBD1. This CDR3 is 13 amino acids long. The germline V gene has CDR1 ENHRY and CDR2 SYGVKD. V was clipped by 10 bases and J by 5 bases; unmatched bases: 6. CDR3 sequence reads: CARRQGAEDTQYF. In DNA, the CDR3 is TGTGCCAGGCGACAGGGGGCGGAAGATACGCAGTATTTT.

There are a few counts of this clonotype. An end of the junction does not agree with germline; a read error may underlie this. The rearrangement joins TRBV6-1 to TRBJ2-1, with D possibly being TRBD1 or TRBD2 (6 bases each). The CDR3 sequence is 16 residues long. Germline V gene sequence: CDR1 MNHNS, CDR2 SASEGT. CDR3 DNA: TGTGCCAGCACCGTAATCGGGGGCCCCTCCTACAATGAGCAGCTCTTC. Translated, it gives CASTVIGGPSYNEQLF.

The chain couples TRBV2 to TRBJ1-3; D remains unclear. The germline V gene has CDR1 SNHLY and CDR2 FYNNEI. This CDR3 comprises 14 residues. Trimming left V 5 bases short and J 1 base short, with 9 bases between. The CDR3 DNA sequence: TGTGCCAGCAGTTTTCAGCTATCTGGAAACACCATATATTTT. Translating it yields CASSFQLSGNTIYF.

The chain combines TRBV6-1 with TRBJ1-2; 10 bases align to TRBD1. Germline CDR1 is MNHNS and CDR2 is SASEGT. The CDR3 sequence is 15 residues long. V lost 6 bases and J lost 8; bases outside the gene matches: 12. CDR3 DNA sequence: TGTGCCAGCAGCAATCCGGGACAGGGGATCGTAGGCTACACCTTC. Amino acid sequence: CASSNPGQGIVGYTF.

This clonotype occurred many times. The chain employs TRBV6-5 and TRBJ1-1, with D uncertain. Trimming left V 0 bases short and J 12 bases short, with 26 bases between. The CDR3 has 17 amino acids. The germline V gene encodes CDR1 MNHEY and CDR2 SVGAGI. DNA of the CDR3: TGTGCCAGCAGTTACTCCTATAGTTACGAGGGATCGATTGGAACTTTCTTT. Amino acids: CASSYSYSYEGSIGTFF.

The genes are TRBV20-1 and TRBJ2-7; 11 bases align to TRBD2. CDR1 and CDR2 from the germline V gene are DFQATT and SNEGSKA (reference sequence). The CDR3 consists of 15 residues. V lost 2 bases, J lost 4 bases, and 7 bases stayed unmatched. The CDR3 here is CSARFWTSGYYEQYF. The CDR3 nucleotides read TGCAGTGCTAGATTTTGGACTAGCGGGTATTACGAGCAGTACTTC.

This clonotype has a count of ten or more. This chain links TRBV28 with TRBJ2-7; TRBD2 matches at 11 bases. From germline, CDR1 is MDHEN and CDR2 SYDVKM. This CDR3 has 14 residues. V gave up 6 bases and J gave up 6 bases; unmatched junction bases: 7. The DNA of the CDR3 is TGTGCCAGCAGGGCTAGCGGGAGGCAGGTCGAGCAGTACTTC. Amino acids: CASRASGRQVEQYF.

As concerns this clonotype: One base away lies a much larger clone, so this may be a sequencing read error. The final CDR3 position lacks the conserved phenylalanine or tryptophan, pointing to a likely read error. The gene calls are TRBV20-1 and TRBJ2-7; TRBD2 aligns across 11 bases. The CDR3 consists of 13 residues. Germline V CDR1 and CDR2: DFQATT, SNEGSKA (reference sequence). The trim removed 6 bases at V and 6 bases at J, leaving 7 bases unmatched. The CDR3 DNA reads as TGCAGTGCCGTTACTAGCGGGAGTACCGAGCAGTACCTC. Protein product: CSAVTSGSTEQYL.

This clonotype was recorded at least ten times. CDR3 residues: CASSPTLDTMNTEAFF. For the CDR3, the DNA is TGTGCCAGCTCACCAACTCTGGACACCATGAACACTGAAGCTTTCTTT. This chain joins TRBV18 and TRBJ1-1; a possible D gene is TRBD1 (5 bases). This CDR3 comprises 16 residues. The V end was cut by 2 bases, the J end by 0 bases, with 13 bases between. Germline V gives CDR1 KGHSH, CDR2 LQKENI.

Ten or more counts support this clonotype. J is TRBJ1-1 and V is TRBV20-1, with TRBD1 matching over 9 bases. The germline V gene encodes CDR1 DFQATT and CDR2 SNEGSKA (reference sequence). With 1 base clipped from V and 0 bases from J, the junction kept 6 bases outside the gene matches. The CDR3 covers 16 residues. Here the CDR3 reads CSARGRTGAMNTEAFF. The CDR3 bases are TGCAGTGCTAGAGGAAGGACAGGGGCCATGAACACTGAAGCTTTCTTT.